Listed below are T cell receptor beta chains from one sample, sequenced in a study of shared clonotypes between healthy human individuals. Data came from immunoSEQ multiplex PCR; TCRdb stores just in-frame clones and leaves some out. The table lists hundreds of thousands of clones, around 81% of them singletons. Sequencing used PBMCs. These receptors were collected from a woman in her forties in good health. Some clones in this sample may be carry-over from other donors' samples. The CDR3 runs from the conserved cysteine through the conserved F or W. A D gene is named only where the DNA matches it firmly. The size field is filled for only some rows; it gives once, few, many or a size class.

d_gene: -
j_gene: TRBJ1-5
v_gene: TRBV9
abundance: few
CDR3nt: TGTGCCAGCAGCGTAGACGGGTATAGCAATCAGCCCCAGCATTTT
CDR3aa: CASSVDGYSNQPQHF

d_gene: TRBD1
j_gene: TRBJ1-2
v_gene: TRBV30
abundance: -
CDR3nt: TGTGCCTGGAGTCCGACAGGGAACTATGGCTACACCTTC
CDR3aa: CAWSPTGNYGYTF

d_gene: -
j_gene: TRBJ2-3
v_gene: TRBV21-1
abundance: -
CDR3nt: TGTGCCAGCAGCAATACCAGGGTGTGGACAGATACGCAGTATTTT
CDR3aa: CASSNTRVWTDTQYF

d_gene: -
j_gene: TRBJ1-1
v_gene: TRBV27
abundance: -
CDR3nt: TGTGCCAGCAGCCGTACCACACCCATGAACACTGAAGCTTTCTTT
CDR3aa: CASSRTTPMNTEAFF

d_gene: TRBD2
j_gene: TRBJ2-1
v_gene: TRBV27
abundance: -
CDR3nt: TGTGCCAGCAGTTTTCGAGGACTAGCGTTCGACAATGAGCAGTTCTTC
CDR3aa: CASSFRGLAFDNEQFF

d_gene: TRBD2
j_gene: TRBJ2-7
v_gene: TRBV7-9
abundance: -
CDR3nt: TGTGCCAGCAGCTTAGACCCCGGGACTAGCTACGAGCAGTACTTC
CDR3aa: CASSLDPGTSYEQYF

d_gene: TRBD1
j_gene: TRBJ1-1
v_gene: TRBV19
abundance: -
CDR3nt: TGTGCCAGTAAGAAGGACAGGATCACTGAAGCTTTCTTT
CDR3aa: CASKKDRITEAFF

d_gene: TRBD1
j_gene: TRBJ1-5
v_gene: TRBV19
abundance: -
CDR3nt: TGTGCCAGTAGTTCCACCCGGGGACAGGAGGCTACTAGCAATCAGCCCCAGCATTTT
CDR3aa: CASSSTRGQEATSNQPQHF

d_gene: -
j_gene: TRBJ1-4
v_gene: TRBV28
abundance: -
CDR3nt: TGTGCCAGCAGACCAACAGGGCTGAATGAAAAACTGTTTTTT
CDR3aa: CASRPTGLNEKLFF

d_gene: -
j_gene: TRBJ2-7
v_gene: TRBV30
abundance: -
CDR3nt: TGTGCCTGGGCGACGGGCCCGTTCTACGAGCAGTACTTC
CDR3aa: CAWATGPFYEQYF

d_gene: TRBD2
j_gene: TRBJ2-7
v_gene: TRBV4-2
abundance: -
CDR3nt: TGTGCCAGCAGCCAAGAAACAGGAGCGGGAGTAAGCGAGCAGTACTTC
CDR3aa: CASSQETGAGVSEQYF

d_gene: -
j_gene: TRBJ2-5
v_gene: TRBV2
abundance: -
CDR3nt: TGTGCCACCGAGGGGGGAGAAGAGACCCAGTACTTC
CDR3aa: CATEGGEETQYF

d_gene: TRBD2
j_gene: TRBJ2-5
v_gene: TRBV29-1
abundance: once
CDR3nt: TGCAGCGGTGAGAGTACTAGCGGTCGACAAGAGACCCAGTACTTC
CDR3aa: CSGESTSGRQETQYF

d_gene: -
j_gene: TRBJ2-1
v_gene: TRBV9
abundance: -
CDR3nt: TGTGCCAGCAGCGTAGTGGGGGACTACAATGAGCAGTTCTTC
CDR3aa: CASSVVGDYNEQFF

d_gene: -
j_gene: TRBJ2-5
v_gene: TRBV5-8
abundance: -
CDR3nt: TGTGCCAGCAGTGGGACGGCGGTTCAAGAGACCCAGTACTTC
CDR3aa: CASSGTAVQETQYF

d_gene: TRBD2
j_gene: TRBJ2-2
v_gene: TRBV7-2
abundance: -
CDR3nt: TGTGCCAGCAGCCCAAAAGTTTCGGGACTAGCGGACACCGGGGAGCTGTTTTTT
CDR3aa: CASSPKVSGLADTGELFF

d_gene: -
j_gene: TRBJ2-1
v_gene: TRBV6-5
abundance: -
CDR3nt: TGTGCCAGCAGTTACTCGGCCAGGGACAATGAGCAGTTCTTC
CDR3aa: CASSYSARDNEQFF

d_gene: TRBD1
j_gene: TRBJ1-4
v_gene: TRBV30
abundance: once
CDR3nt: TGTGCCTGGGGGGGACAGGCCGGAGTCGAAAAACTGTTTTTT
CDR3aa: CAWGGQAGVEKLFF

d_gene: TRBD2
j_gene: TRBJ2-1
v_gene: TRBV11-2
abundance: -
CDR3nt: TGTGCCAGCAGCTTAGGCGGGAGCTTGAATGAGCAGTTCTTC
CDR3aa: CASSLGGSLNEQFF

d_gene: -
j_gene: TRBJ1-5
v_gene: TRBV4-2
abundance: -
CDR3nt: TGTGCCAGCAGCCAAGACTTGGAGAGGCATCAGCCCCAGCATTTT
CDR3aa: CASSQDLERHQPQHF

d_gene: -
j_gene: TRBJ2-2
v_gene: TRBV30
abundance: -
CDR3nt: TGTGCCTGGAGTGTACTTGGCACCGGGGAGCTGTTTTTT
CDR3aa: CAWSVLGTGELFF

d_gene: TRBD1
j_gene: TRBJ2-7
v_gene: TRBV7-8
abundance: -
CDR3nt: TGTGCCAGCAGCCCGACAGGGGGACATTCCTACGAGCAGTACTTC
CDR3aa: CASSPTGGHSYEQYF

d_gene: TRBD2
j_gene: TRBJ2-3
v_gene: TRBV7-7
abundance: once
CDR3nt: TGTGCTAGCAGCCCCTTAGCGGGCAGCACAGATACGCAGTATTTT
CDR3aa: CASSPLAGSTDTQYF

d_gene: TRBD2
j_gene: TRBJ2-1
v_gene: TRBV12-5
abundance: many
CDR3nt: TGTGCTAGTGCCGGACTAGCGGGCAATGAGCAGTTCTTC
CDR3aa: CASAGLAGNEQFF